This TCR beta chain was profiled in a study of T cells after yellow fever vaccination. Broader study findings: Abundant contaminating clonotypes from the bulk population could appear in FACS-sorted repertoires.

This clonotype has only a few counts. The antigen is not known. The germline V and J ends were trimmed by 10 bases and 6 bases, with 19 bases remaining between them. This CDR3 is 13 amino acids long. Using its own MiXCR run on the 5' RACE reads, TCRdb lists one record per CDR3 protein. The data hold hundreds of thousands of distinct CDR3 sequences, with roughly a fifth observed a single time. This sample comprised PBMCs, obtained 15 days after the yellow fever booster vaccination. This TCR was sampled from a man in his thirties or forties who received the YFV17D yellow fever vaccine. The rearrangement joins TRBV12-3 or TRBV12-4 to TRBJ2-7; D gene uncertain. Here the CDR3 reads CATSSSLWGEQYF. The CDR3 nucleotides are TGTGCCACCTCATCAAGTCTTTGGGGCGAGCAGTACTTC.